These 2 T cell receptor beta chains were sequenced from one sample in a study of T cells after yellow fever vaccination. TCRdb reprocessed the 5' RACE reads via MiXCR and lists one record per CDR3 protein. The top ten hold around 3.3% of the sample, which has some 320,000 distinct CDR3 sequences, approximately 8% seen once. Specimen: CD4+ T cells sorted from PBMCs, collected 5 days after the yellow fever booster vaccination. These receptors came from a man aged 18 to 29 who received the YFV17D yellow fever vaccine.

This sequence joins TRBV4-1 and TRBJ2-3; D remains ambiguous. Between the trimmed V and J ends, which lost 1 base and 2 bases, there was a span of 4 bases. Germline V gene data show CDR1 as MGHRA and CDR2 as YSYEKL. The length of the CDR3 is 13 residues. The CDR3 loop is CASSQANTDTQYF. In DNA, the CDR3 is TGCGCCAGCAGCCAAGCGAACACAGATACGCAGTATTTT.

CDR3 sequence: CASSSTHYNEQFF. CDR3 nucleotide sequence: TGTGCCAGCAGCTCGACACACTACAATGAGCAGTTCTTC. The J gene is TRBJ2-1, the V gene TRBV7-2; D uncertain. Trimming removed 4 bases from V and 3 bases from J, with 7 bases in between. The CDR3 has 13 amino acids. The germline V gene encodes CDR1 SGHTA and CDR2 FQGNSA.